A single sample is the source of the 19 T cell receptor beta chains below, sequenced in a study of cytomegalovirus exposure and HLA in healthy donors (dated by TCRdb to about 2017). Libraries were built with the immunoSEQ multiplex PCR assay. TCRdb obtained this table from immuneACCESS and retained in-frame rearrangements with V and J assigned. These tables miss some clones; where compared with another copy, unresolved V genes account for less than half of the shortfall, and the remainder is unexplained. The sample records over 70,000 clones, approximately 94% of which are singletons. Of the sample, about 0.63% is held by the ten largest clones. Sequencing input: PBMCs. All receptors derive from a woman aged 18-30 years in good health and CMV-seronegative.

The rearrangement joins TRBV2 to TRBJ1-5, with D unclear. Germline V gene sequence: CDR1 SNHLY, CDR2 FYNNEI. The V and J ends lost 2 bases and 7 bases respectively, with 9 bases between them. This CDR3 has 13 residues. The CDR3 nucleotides are TGTGCCAGCAGTGAATTTTGGGCCCAGCCCCAGCATTTT. Residues: CASSEFWAQPQHF.

J is TRBJ2-3 and V is TRBV27; 8 positions match TRBD1. Trimming at V came to 5 bases and at J to 3 bases, leaving 10 bases not matched to a gene. The germline V gene has CDR1 MNHEY and CDR2 SMNVEV (reference sequence). This CDR3 is 16 amino acids long. CDR3 loop: CASSPRQGRLTDTQYF. CDR3 in DNA: TGTGCCAGCAGTCCTAGACAGGGGAGGTTGACAGATACGCAGTATTTT.

This chain uses TRBV6-5 with TRBJ1-5, with 7 bases identical to TRBD1. V lost 5 bases, J lost 3 bases, and 4 bases stayed unmatched. Per the germline V gene, CDR1 is MNHEY and CDR2 is SVGAGI. CDR3 length equals 14 residues. CDR3 in amino acids: CASSLTGYNQPQHF. The CDR3 coding sequence is TGTGCCAGCAGTCTGACAGGGTACAATCAGCCCCAGCATTTT.

This clone appeared a single time. The V call is TRBV5-4, the J call TRBJ2-1; TRBD2 agrees at 8 bases. This CDR3 has 15 amino acids. V shed 1 base, J shed 8 bases, and the junction held 8 bases outside the gene matches. The germline CDR1 and CDR2 sequences are SGHNT and YYREEE (reference sequence). CDR3 residues: CASSLRAGDRDEQFF. DNA of the CDR3: TGTGCCAGCAGCTTGAGAGCGGGGGATAGGGATGAGCAGTTCTTC.

The chain recombines TRBV2 with TRBJ2-7; D perhaps matches TRBD1 (6 bases). CDR1 is SNHLY, CDR2 FYNNEI, per germline. V shed 2 bases and J shed 2 bases, with 10 bases lying between them. CDR3 length equals 14 residues. The CDR3 is CASSERQGPYEQYF. Written as DNA, the CDR3 is TGTGCCAGCAGTGAAAGGCAGGGGCCCTACGAGCAGTACTTC.

This chain uses TRBV30 with TRBJ1-1, with a weak D call TRBD1 (5 bases). CDR1 and CDR2 from the germline V gene are GTSNPN and SVGIG (reference sequence). CDR3 length: 13 residues. Trimming cost V 0 bases and J 3 bases, with 8 bases left between them. The CDR3 nucleotides are TGTGCCTGGAGTGTTGGCAGGGACACTGAAGCTTTCTTT. Its translation is CAWSVGRDTEAFF.

The chain joins TRBV19 to TRBJ2-3; 8 bases fit TRBD1. The CDR3 covers 15 residues. The trim removed 1 base at V and 4 bases at J, leaving 4 bases unmatched. Germline values: CDR1 LNHDA, CDR2 SQIVND (reference sequence). CDR3 residues: CASSIVQGGADTQYF. The CDR3 DNA sequence: TGTGCCAGTAGTATAGTACAGGGGGGAGCAGATACGCAGTATTTT.

The chain couples TRBV18 to TRBJ2-7, with 9 bases that match TRBD1. The germline V gene has CDR1 KGHSH and CDR2 LQKENI. The CDR3 has 16 residues. V lost 3 bases, J lost 1 base, and 7 bases stayed unmatched. The CDR3 protein is CASSPVGQGSSYEQYF. As DNA, the CDR3 is TGTGCCAGCTCACCTGTCGGACAGGGGAGTTCCTACGAGCAGTACTTC.

This clone was recorded once. The genes are TRBV7-2 and TRBJ1-2; D might be TRBD1 (5 bases). Germline CDR1 and CDR2: SGHTA and FQGNSA. Trimming took off 5 bases at V and 2 bases at J, with 15 bases between the two ends. The CDR3 covers 15 residues. CDR3 coding DNA: TGTGCCAGCAGCCCATCCGCAGGGTTAAACTATGGCTACACCTTC. Its translation is CASSPSAGLNYGYTF.

V usage is TRBV6-5 and J usage is TRBJ1-5; D is uncertain. Germline CDR1 is MNHEY and CDR2 is SVGAGI. The CDR3 has 13 amino acids. V lost 5 bases and J 7 bases, leaving 12 bases between the germline ends. The DNA for the CDR3 is TGTGCCAGCAGTGCCCAGGAATGGCAGCCCCAGCATTTT. This codes for CASSAQEWQPQHF.

J is TRBJ2-2 and V is TRBV7-9; D is uncertain. V was trimmed by 3 bases and J by 5 bases, leaving 13 bases between them. Germline lookup yields CDR1 SEHNR and CDR2 FQNEAQ (reference sequence). The CDR3 length is 15 residues. The CDR3 region is CASSFLETGTGELFF. CDR3 bases: TGTGCCAGCAGCTTCCTCGAGACCGGGACCGGGGAGCTGTTTTTT.

This chain connects TRBV19 to TRBJ2-3, with D perhaps matching TRBD2 (5 bases). CDR3 size: 14 residues. Germline CDR1 LNHDA, CDR2 SQIVND (reference sequence). Between the trimmed V and J ends, which lost 6 bases and 2 bases, there was a span of 12 bases. The DNA of the CDR3 is TGTGCCAGTAGGTATCGGGGTCTCACAGATACGCAGTATTTT. Protein product: CASRYRGLTDTQYF.

This chain links TRBV19 with TRBJ2-3; 7 bases fit TRBD1. Germline loops: CDR1 LNHDA, CDR2 SQIVND (reference sequence). The CDR3 loop spans 16 amino acids. The junction had 9 bases not matched to a gene; V was cut back by 3 bases and J by 3 bases. Here the CDR3 DNA reads TGTGCCAGTAGTATGACAGGGTTGGCTAATACAGATACGCAGTATTTT. It is translated as CASSMTGLANTDTQYF.

The chain has TRBV27 and TRBJ1-2, with 12 bases aligning to TRBD1. The CDR3 has 16 amino acids. Germline loops: CDR1 MNHEY, CDR2 SMNVEV (reference sequence). V shed 5 bases and J 6 bases; nucleotides not matched to a gene: 10. The CDR3 loop is CASSTLGQGAQDGYTF. In DNA form, the CDR3 reads TGTGCCAGCAGTACACTGGGACAGGGGGCGCAGGATGGCTACACCTTC.

The table lists this clone with a count of one. The J gene is TRBJ2-1, the V gene TRBV7-3; TRBD1 matches 8 bases. Germline CDR1 is SGHTA and CDR2 is FQGTGA. The CDR3 extends over 13 amino acids. V trimming: 3 bases; J trimming: 8 bases; junction bases outside the gene matches: 3. CDR3 amino acids: CASSFTGGDEQFF. DNA for the CDR3: TGTGCCAGCAGCTTTACAGGGGGAGATGAGCAGTTCTTC.

In nucleotides, the CDR3 is TGTGCCAGCTCACCAGACAGGGGCGTTTGGAGCACTGAAGCTTTCTTT. Protein: CASSPDRGVWSTEAFF. V usage is TRBV18 and J usage is TRBJ1-1, with 8 bases lining up with TRBD1. With V trimmed by 2 bases and J by 4 bases, 9 bases remained unmatched. Looked up from germline, CDR1 is KGHSH and CDR2 is LQKENI. This CDR3 has 16 residues.

The chain has TRBV19 and TRBJ2-1; 7 bases line up with TRBD1. The CDR3 spans 15 residues. The J segment lost 7 bases and the V segment lost 1 base, leaving 7 bases of the junction unmatched. The V gene's germline CDR1 is LNHDA and CDR2 SQIVND (reference sequence). CDR3 loop: CASSIVARQGNEQFF. The DNA for the CDR3 is TGTGCCAGTAGTATAGTGGCGAGACAGGGAAATGAGCAGTTCTTC.

V is TRBV28 and J is TRBJ1-4; 7 nucleotides agree with TRBD1. Germline lookup yields CDR1 MDHEN and CDR2 SYDVKM. V lost 5 bases to trimming and J lost 6 bases; unmatched junction nucleotides: 9. The CDR3 loop spans 15 amino acids. The CDR3 coding sequence is TGTGCCAGCAGTGGCACAGGGGATGTATATGAAAAACTGTTTTTT. Translating gives CASSGTGDVYEKLFF.

The chain couples TRBV6-5 to TRBJ2-7; D gene unclear. Germline loops: CDR1 MNHEY, CDR2 SVGAGI. The CDR3 runs to 16 residues. The ends were cut back, 0 bases at V and 2 bases at J, with 14 bases in the middle. The CDR3 spells CASSYSSTSVPYEQYF. The CDR3 DNA reads TGTGCCAGCAGTTACTCAAGTACCAGCGTGCCCTACGAGCAGTACTTC.